These 24 T cell receptor beta chains were all obtained from the same sample, sequenced in a study of response to subunit inactivated influenza vaccine. TCRdb fed the RT-PCR reads into MiXCR, producing one record per CDR3 protein. Found here are approximately 500,000 distinct CDR3 sequences, 13% of them singletons; the top ten hold under 15%. The sample in question was PBMCs from blood, obtained roughly 48 days after vaccination. The receptors here all came from a man aged 45-60 years who received an inactivated influenza vaccine.

This clonotype was seen only a few times. The chain links TRBV7-9 to TRBJ2-2; D is uncertain. Looked up from germline, CDR1 is SEHNR and CDR2 is FQNEAQ (reference sequence). The CDR3 has 12 amino acids. Trimming pared 8 bases from V and 2 bases from J, leaving 6 bases between. The CDR3 DNA follows: TGTGCCAGCGGCCACAACACCGGGGAGCTGTTTTTT. Protein sequence: CASGHNTGELFF.

The V call is TRBV20-1, the J call TRBJ2-7, with D perhaps matching TRBD2 (6 bases). Between the trimmed V and J ends, which lost 8 bases and 0 bases, there was a span of 14 bases. The CDR3 runs 13 residues. Germline values: CDR1 DFQATT, CDR2 SNEGSKA (reference sequence). The CDR3 loop reads CSPWEVHSYEQYF. The CDR3 bases are TGCAGTCCTTGGGAGGTACACTCCTACGAGCAGTACTTC.

As to this clonotype: One end of the junction is discordant with germline, which a read error may explain. The chain is built from TRBV20-1 and TRBJ2-1; D perhaps matches TRBD1 (5 bases). This CDR3 comprises 16 residues. Germline CDR1 reads DFQATT; CDR2 reads SNEGSKA (reference sequence). The DNA for the CDR3 is TGCTGTGCTAGAGATGCTCGGCAGGGTGCCTACAATGAGCAGTTCTTC. Translated, it gives CCARDARQGAYNEQFF.

Turning to this clonotype: Germline is not matched at one junction end, which may reflect a read error. The V and J genes are TRBV29-1 and TRBJ2-5; a weak D match, TRBD2 (5 bases). The CDR3 spans 11 residues. Germline V gene sequence: CDR1 SQVTM, CDR2 ANQGSEA. The DNA for the CDR3 is TGCAGCGTTGGGGAGCAAGCGACCCAGTACTTC. It translates to CSVGEQATQYF.

A remark on this clonotype: A much more abundant neighbour one base away suggests this may be a read error. The chain is built from TRBV2 and TRBJ1-1, with 10 bases that match TRBD1. The CDR3 has 15 amino acids. CDR1 and CDR2 from the germline V gene are SNHLY and FYNNEI. CDR3 DNA sequence: TGTGCCATCAGTGAGCGCTGGGACAGGGGCGCTGCAGCTTTCTTT. It translates to CAISERWDRGAAAFF.

This clonotype was detected a few times. The chain has TRBV3-1 and TRBJ2-1, with 14 positions matching TRBD2. After removal of 3 bases from V and 15 bases from J, the junction contained 7 bases not matched to a gene. Germline CDR1 and CDR2: LGHDT and YNNKEL (reference sequence). CDR3 length: 14 amino acids. DNA for the CDR3: TGTGCCAGCAGCCACGGGACTAGCGGGGGTGCCGGGTTCTTC. It translates to CASSHGTSGGAGFF.

V is TRBV5-1 and J is TRBJ2-1; 12 nucleotides align to TRBD2. Per the germline V gene, CDR1 is SGHRS and CDR2 is YFSETQ. V dropped 2 bases and J dropped 7; count of bases not matched to a gene: 4. The CDR3 length is 15 residues. CDR3 sequence reads: CASSLDLAGGNEQFF. CDR3 DNA: TGCGCCAGCAGCTTAGACCTAGCGGGGGGGAATGAGCAGTTCTTC.

This clonotype was counted at least ten times. This chain joins TRBV4-2 and TRBJ2-7; perhaps TRBD2 as D (5 bases). Germline V gene lookup returns CDR1 LGHNA and CDR2 YNFKEQ. The CDR3 is made up of 15 amino acids. Trimming stripped 6 bases from V and 0 bases from J, with 15 bases between. The CDR3 nucleotides read TGTGCCAGCAGACCAAGCGGTCTTAGCTCCTACGAGCAGTACTTC. It yields the protein CASRPSGLSSYEQYF.

This clonotype has only a few counts. The V gene is TRBV15, the J gene TRBJ2-1; TRBD1 aligns across 7 bases. CDR3 length: 13 amino acids. The germline V gene has CDR1 LNHNV and CDR2 YYDKDF (reference sequence). V lost 5 bases, J lost 7 bases, and 5 bases stayed unmatched. CDR3 DNA: TGTGCCACCAGCTCGGGACAGCTGAATGAGCAGTTCTTC. Protein product: CATSSGQLNEQFF.

This clonotype was seen many times. The CDR3 DNA follows: TGTGCCAGCAGTGCCGCCGGTAATCAGCCCCAGCATTTT. Protein sequence: CASSAAGNQPQHF. The chain couples TRBV25-1 to TRBJ1-5; D call uncertain. In germline, CDR1 is MGHDK, CDR2 SYGVNS. V gave up 4 bases and J gave up 4 bases, with 8 bases separating them. The CDR3 runs 13 residues.

This chain links TRBV7-9 with TRBJ1-4; 7 nucleotides agree with TRBD1. In germline, CDR1 is SEHNR, CDR2 FQNEAQ (reference sequence). The V segment lost 4 bases and the J segment 3 bases; nucleotides outside the gene matches: 2. The CDR3 covers 14 residues. CDR3 in amino acids: CASSSDRANEKLFF. Written as DNA, the CDR3 is TGTGCCAGCAGCTCAGACAGGGCTAATGAAAAACTGTTTTTT.

The J gene is TRBJ2-5, the V gene TRBV27; TRBD1 aligns across 9 bases. CDR1 is MNHEY, CDR2 SMNVEV, per germline (reference sequence). CDR3 size: 15 residues. V shed 3 bases and J 7 bases; nucleotides not matched to a gene: 9. The CDR3 reads CASSFGQGSGGTQYF. The CDR3 DNA reads TGTGCCAGCAGTTTCGGACAGGGGAGTGGAGGGACCCAGTACTTC.

This clonotype was seen repeatedly, ten times or more. The chain uses TRBV7-2 and TRBJ2-7; D not resolved. Germline V gene lookup returns CDR1 SGHTA and CDR2 FQGNSA. The length of the CDR3 is 14 residues. Trimming stripped 1 base from V and 0 bases from J, with 7 bases between. The CDR3 spells CASSLVVSSYEQYF. CDR3 nucleotides: TGTGCCAGCAGCTTAGTGGTGAGCTCCTACGAGCAGTACTTC.

J is TRBJ2-7 and V is TRBV20-1; a weak D match, TRBD1 (5 bases). Trimming cost V 3 bases and J 2 bases, with 14 bases left between them. Germline-derived CDR1 and CDR2 are DFQATT and SNEGSKA (reference sequence). This CDR3 is 14 amino acids long. The CDR3 sequence: CSASSTAHTYEQYF. The CDR3 bases are TGCAGTGCTAGTTCGACAGCACATACCTACGAGCAGTACTTC.

In its sample, this clonotype was seen a few times. The chain is built from TRBV5-1 and TRBJ2-7; 10 bases match TRBD1. The CDR3 contains 14 residues. CDR1 is SGHRS and CDR2 is YFSETQ in the germline V gene. With 4 bases clipped from V and 5 bases from J, the junction kept 6 bases outside the gene matches. In DNA form, the CDR3 reads TGCGCCAGCAGCGCCGGGACAGGGGAGCACGAGCAGTACTTC. Translating gives CASSAGTGEHEQYF.

This clonotype was seen a few times. This chain joins TRBV20-1 and TRBJ2-3; 14 bases are shared with TRBD2. J lost 4 bases, V lost 3 bases, and 6 bases had no gene match. The CDR3 runs to 16 residues. In germline, CDR1 is DFQATT, CDR2 SNEGSKA (reference sequence). CDR3 protein: CSASLGLAGVSDTQYF. In DNA form, the CDR3 reads TGCAGTGCTAGTCTGGGACTAGCGGGGGTGTCAGATACGCAGTATTTT.

This clonotype was seen at least ten times. V usage is TRBV12-3 or TRBV12-4 and J usage is TRBJ2-1; no definite D call. V lost 2 bases to trimming and J lost 4 bases, with 6 bases between them. The CDR3 contains 13 residues. CDR3: CASSLLQYNEQFF. DNA for the CDR3: TGTGCCAGCAGTTTACTGCAGTACAATGAGCAGTTCTTC.

The chain couples TRBV7-8 to TRBJ2-6; TRBD1 matches 7 bases. Germline CDR1 SGHVS, CDR2 FQNEAQ. The CDR3 is made up of 17 amino acids. The ends lost 4 bases at V and 3 bases at J; junction bases unmatched: 9. The chain's CDR3 is CASSYDRVAVGANVLTF. The CDR3 region has the DNA TGTGCCAGCAGCTACGACAGGGTAGCTGTTGGGGCCAACGTCCTGACTTTC. Filled out from reference TRBV7-8 and TRBJ2-6, the complete variable domain reads GAGVSQSPRYKVAKRGQDVALRCDPISGHVSLFWYQQALGQGPEFLTYFQNEAQLDKSGLPSDRFFAERPEGSVSTLKIQRTQQEDSAVYLCASSYDRVAVGANVLTFGAGSRLTVL.

The chain is built from TRBV10-3 and TRBJ2-7; 9 nucleotides align to TRBD1. V dropped 0 bases and J dropped 5; count of bases not matched to a gene: 2. Germline CDR1 and CDR2: ENHRY and SYGVKD. The CDR3 has 14 residues. DNA of the CDR3: TGTGCCATCAGTGAGTCGGGGACAGGGAACGAGCAGTACTTC. Translation gives CAISESGTGNEQYF.

This clonotype has at least ten counts. This rearrangement joins TRBV5-1 to TRBJ2-3; no clear D. The V and J ends lost 1 base and 3 bases respectively, with 9 bases between them. Germline lookup yields CDR1 SGHRS and CDR2 YFSETQ. This CDR3 contains 14 residues. CDR3 in amino acids: CASSLMDRTDTQYF. DNA of the CDR3: TGCGCCAGCAGCTTGATGGACCGGACAGATACGCAGTATTTT.

This clonotype has a handful of counts. The chain joins TRBV12-3 or TRBV12-4 to TRBJ1-1, with 8 bases matching TRBD1. CDR3 length: 14 amino acids. Trimming at V came to 6 bases and at J to 1 base, leaving 4 bases not matched to a gene. The CDR3 nucleotides read TGTGCCAGCAGGACAGGGGTGAGGAACACTGAAGCTTTCTTT. Its translation is CASRTGVRNTEAFF.

The chain couples TRBV7-2 to TRBJ2-2; tentatively, D is TRBD1 or TRBD2 (5 bases each). The CDR3 has 15 amino acids. Germline CDR1 and CDR2: SGHTA and FQGNSA. Trimming removed 1 base from V and 3 bases from J, with 9 bases in between. The chain's CDR3 is CASSLVKGHTGELFF. The CDR3 DNA reads TGTGCCAGCAGCTTAGTTAAGGGACACACCGGGGAGCTGTTTTTT.

The V call is TRBV11-2, the J call TRBJ1-2, with D unclear. This CDR3 is built from 14 residues. Trimming stripped 5 bases from V and 7 bases from J, with 17 bases between. Germline V gene lookup returns CDR1 SGHAT and CDR2 FQNNGV. CDR3 protein: CASSPIGGSIGYTF. The CDR3 bases are TGTGCCAGCAGCCCGATTGGAGGTTCCATTGGCTACACCTTC. Full variable domain (outside the CDR3, taken from reference TRBV11-2 and TRBJ1-2): EAGVAQSPRYKIIEKRQSVAFWCNPISGHATLYWYQQILGQGPKLLIQFQNNGVVDDSQLPKDRFSAERLKGVDSTLKIQPAKLEDSAVYLCASSPIGGSIGYTFGSGTRLTVV.

This clonotype was picked up a small number of times. The rearrangement links TRBV20-1 to TRBJ1-1; the D gene is possibly TRBD1 (6 bases). Deletions cut 3 bases from V and 1 base from J, with 9 bases between. The germline V gene has CDR1 DFQATT and CDR2 SNEGSKA (reference sequence). The CDR3 has 13 residues. The DNA for the CDR3 is TGCAGTGCTAGCGGGGGGCCGAACACTGAAGCTTTCTTT. Translation: CSASGGPNTEAFF.